A selection of T cell receptor beta chains follows, all from one sample in a study of post-analysis software for immune sequencing data. One entry per CDR3 protein, called by TCRdb with MiXCR from the PCR reads. The sample shows 450,000 to 650,000 distinct CDR3 sequences, roughly 46% of them seen only once. The sequenced material came from blood. The source of these receptors is a girl between 5 and 17 years old with multiple sclerosis. Both conserved end residues are part of each CDR3. Fields, in order: V gene, D gene, clone size, J gene, CDR3 protein, CDR3 DNA. A D gene is named only where the DNA matches it firmly. Expanded clones are given a class, and other clones once, few, many or no size at all.

v_gene: TRBV21-1; d_gene: .; abundance: .; j_gene: TRBJ1-2; CDR3aa: CASSKRDSQPNYGYTF; CDR3nt: TGTGCCAGCAGCAAAAGGGACAGTCAACCCAACTATGGCTACACCTTC
v_gene: TRBV11-2; d_gene: TRBD1; abundance: .; j_gene: TRBJ1-2; CDR3aa: CASSLDPQGVGYGYTF; CDR3nt: TGTGCCAGCAGCTTAGATCCGCAGGGGGTGGGCTATGGCTACACCTTC
v_gene: TRBV29-1; d_gene: .; abundance: once; j_gene: TRBJ1-1; CDR3aa: CSATTGTNTEAFF; CDR3nt: TGCAGCGCTACAACCGGGACCAACACTGAAGCTTTCTTT
v_gene: TRBV29-1; d_gene: .; abundance: once; j_gene: TRBJ2-3; CDR3aa: CSVEDRPGATDTQYF; CDR3nt: TGCAGCGTTGAAGATCGCCCAGGAGCCACAGATACGCAGTATTTT
v_gene: TRBV7-3; d_gene: TRBD2; abundance: .; j_gene: TRBJ2-1; CDR3aa: CASSYTSGANEQFF; CDR3nt: TGTGCCAGCAGCTACACTAGCGGGGCAAATGAGCAGTTCTTC
v_gene: TRBV6-5; d_gene: TRBD1; abundance: few; j_gene: TRBJ1-1; CDR3aa: CASSYQGVNTEAFF; CDR3nt: TGTGCCAGCAGTTACCAGGGGGTCAACACTGAAGCTTTCTTT
v_gene: TRBV29-1; d_gene: .; abundance: .; j_gene: TRBJ1-2; CDR3aa: CSGNTGSQNYGYTF; CDR3nt: TGCAGTGGCAACACAGGGTCACAAAACTATGGCTACACCTTC
v_gene: TRBV29-1; d_gene: TRBD1; abundance: few; j_gene: TRBJ2-1; CDR3aa: CSVEGTGLSDEQFF; CDR3nt: TGCAGCGTTGAAGGGACAGGGCTTTCGGATGAGCAGTTCTTC
v_gene: TRBV7-6; d_gene: TRBD2; abundance: many; j_gene: TRBJ2-7; CDR3aa: CASSLGASGSSYEQYF; CDR3nt: TGTGCCAGCAGCTTAGGAGCTAGCGGTAGCTCCTACGAGCAGTACTTC
v_gene: TRBV7-3; d_gene: .; abundance: .; j_gene: TRBJ1-2; CDR3aa: CASSLNPWDGCTF; CDR3nt: TGTGCCAGCAGCTTAAACCCCTGGGATGGCTGCACCTTC
v_gene: TRBV5-1; d_gene: TRBD2; abundance: .; j_gene: TRBJ2-1; CDR3aa: CASSLGSGGASEQFF; CDR3nt: TGCGCCAGCAGCTTGGGTAGCGGGGGGGCCAGTGAGCAGTTCTTC
v_gene: TRBV6-2/TRBV6-3; d_gene: TRBD2; abundance: once; j_gene: TRBJ2-7; CDR3aa: CASSGETSGSYEQYF; CDR3nt: TGTGCCAGCAGTGGAGAGACTAGCGGGAGCTACGAGCAGTACTTC
v_gene: TRBV14; d_gene: TRBD1; abundance: few; j_gene: TRBJ2-5; CDR3aa: CASSPNAGTGGKETQYF; CDR3nt: TGTGCCAGCAGCCCGAACGCTGGGACAGGGGGTAAAGAGACCCAGTACTTC
v_gene: TRBV11-2; d_gene: .; abundance: medium-sized; j_gene: TRBJ1-2; CDR3aa: CASRPGDYGYTF; CDR3nt: TGTGCCAGCCGACCAGGCGACTATGGCTACACCTTC
v_gene: TRBV12-3/TRBV12-4; d_gene: TRBD1; abundance: .; j_gene: TRBJ1-2; CDR3aa: CASSLDREHGYTF; CDR3nt: TGTGCCAGCAGTTTGGACAGGGAACATGGCTACACCTTC
v_gene: TRBV5-1; d_gene: TRBD1; abundance: .; j_gene: TRBJ1-5; CDR3aa: CASSLGAGGGNRPQHF; CDR3nt: TGCGCCAGCAGCTTGGGGGCAGGGGGCGGCAATCGGCCCCAGCATTTT
v_gene: TRBV20-1; d_gene: .; abundance: .; j_gene: TRBJ2-3; CDR3aa: CSASHSGTGLVDTQYF; CDR3nt: TGCAGTGCTAGTCATAGCGGTACCGGTTTGGTAGATACGCAGTATTTT
v_gene: TRBV6-8; d_gene: TRBD2; abundance: .; j_gene: TRBJ2-5; CDR3aa: CASSYGLGKETQYF; CDR3nt: TGTGCCAGCAGTTACGGACTAGGCAAAGAGACCCAGTACTTC
v_gene: TRBV7-7; d_gene: .; abundance: many; j_gene: TRBJ2-3; CDR3aa: CASSLEGYPTDTQYF; CDR3nt: TGTGCTAGCAGCTTAGAAGGCTACCCCACGGATACGCAGTATTTT
v_gene: TRBV30; d_gene: TRBD2; abundance: once; j_gene: TRBJ2-3; CDR3aa: CAWSVAGGADTQYF; CDR3nt: TGTGCCTGGAGTGTAGCGGGGGGTGCAGATACGCAGTATTTT
v_gene: TRBV12-3/TRBV12-4; d_gene: .; abundance: few; j_gene: TRBJ2-1; CDR3aa: CASSSRTGWSQFF; CDR3nt: TGTGCCAGCAGTTCGAGGACCGGTTGGTCGCAGTTCTTC
v_gene: TRBV12-3/TRBV12-4; d_gene: TRBD1; abundance: .; j_gene: TRBJ1-2; CDR3aa: CAGSLGGQNGYTF; CDR3nt: TGTGCCGGCAGTTTAGGGGGACAGAATGGCTACACCTTC
v_gene: TRBV5-1; d_gene: TRBD1; abundance: .; j_gene: TRBJ2-7; CDR3aa: CASSLALTGASLIDEQYF; CDR3nt: TGCGCCAGCAGCTTGGCCCTAACAGGGGCAAGCCTAATCGACGAGCAGTACTTC
v_gene: TRBV5-1; d_gene: .; abundance: .; j_gene: TRBJ2-7; CDR3aa: CASSPSGEIYEQYF; CDR3nt: TGCGCCAGCAGCCCGTCCGGGGAAATCTACGAGCAGTACTTC
v_gene: TRBV5-5; d_gene: .; abundance: few; j_gene: TRBJ1-1; CDR3aa: CASSPRTATMNTEAFF; CDR3nt: TGTGCCAGCAGCCCCCGGACCGCAACTATGAACACTGAAGCTTTCTTT
v_gene: TRBV6-2/TRBV6-3; d_gene: TRBD2; abundance: .; j_gene: TRBJ2-5; CDR3aa: CASSTPAGGQETQYF; CDR3nt: TGTGCCAGCAGTACGCCAGCGGGGGGACAAGAGACCCAGTACTTC
v_gene: TRBV12-3/TRBV12-4; d_gene: .; abundance: .; j_gene: TRBJ2-1; CDR3aa: CASTLRRTHDNEQFF; CDR3nt: TGTGCCAGCACCCTACGCCGGACCCATGACAATGAGCAGTTCTTC